This is a list of T cell receptor beta chains from one sample in a study of STAT5B mutations in CD4+ large granular lymphocyte leukemia. Generated by immunoSEQ multiplex PCR, the TCRdb table keeps only in-frame clones and is missing some. This table has 30,000 to 40,000 clones, more than 60% appearing once. What was sequenced was CD4+ T cells from blood buffy coats. Receptors originate from a human donor in good health. The CDR3 runs from the conserved cysteine through the conserved F or W. The D gene is left open where the match is weak. Size tells how often a clone was seen (once, few, many) or the class of an expanded clone, and some rows leave it out.

TRBV30	TRBD1	TRBJ2-3	NA	TGTGCCTGGAACCCCGGACAGGGGGCGCGGGGGACGCAGTATTTT	CAWNPGQGARGTQYF
TRBV13	NA	TRBJ2-7	NA	TGTGCCAGCAGTAGTTCAGACAGGAGCTCCTACGAGCAGTACTTC	CASSSSDRSSYEQYF
TRBV7-7	NA	TRBJ2-2	NA	TGTGCCAGCAGCCCTCAAGGGGGGGACACCGGGGAGCTGTTTTTT	CASSPQGGDTGELFF
TRBV9	NA	TRBJ1-5	NA	TGTGCCAGCAGCCCTGGGGTCAATCAGCCCCAGCATTTT	CASSPGVNQPQHF
TRBV19	TRBD1	TRBJ2-1	NA	TGTGCCAGTAGTATAGGGGGGACAGGAGCGGATGAGCAGTTCTTC	CASSIGGTGADEQFF
TRBV7-9	NA	TRBJ1-1	NA	TGTGCCAGCAGCTTACGGGGGGACACTGAAGCTTTCTTT	CASSLRGDTEAFF
TRBV18	NA	TRBJ2-2	NA	TGTGCCAGCTCACCATTCGGACAGATCACGAACACCGGGGAGCTGTTTTTT	CASSPFGQITNTGELFF
TRBV11-2	NA	TRBJ2-6	NA	TGTGCCAGCAGCTTTTCCAGGATCCCTGGGGCCAACGTCCTGACTTTC	CASSFSRIPGANVLTF
TRBV7-9	NA	TRBJ1-3	NA	TGTGCCAGCAGCTTAAGCGGGGGCTCTGGAAACACCATATATTTT	CASSLSGGSGNTIYF
TRBV7-9	NA	TRBJ2-3	NA	TGTGCCAGCACCCAGGGGGGGTCCCTAACAGATACGCAGTATTTT	CASTQGGSLTDTQYF
TRBV12-5	NA	TRBJ1-2	NA	TGTGCTAGTGGTCCCGGAAAGGACCCCGAAGGCTATGGCTACACCTTC	CASGPGKDPEGYGYTF
TRBV5-6	NA	TRBJ2-3	once	TGTGCCAGCAGCTTGGGCCTAGGGGCAGATACGCAGTATTTT	CASSLGLGADTQYF
TRBV10-2	TRBD2	TRBJ2-3	once	TGCGCCAGCAGTGCGGGTGCGGGAGGCCGCACAGATACGCAGTATTTT	CASSAGAGGRTDTQYF
TRBV7-9	NA	TRBJ1-5	NA	TGTGCCAGCAGCTCTCAGGGATACAATCAGCCCCAGCATTTT	CASSSQGYNQPQHF
TRBV5-8	TRBD1	TRBJ1-1	NA	TGTGCCCCCGGGACAGGGCAAATTAACACTGAAGCTTTCTTT	CAPGTGQINTEAFF
TRBV27	NA	TRBJ2-2	NA	TGTGCCGGAGGGACGGGGAACACCGGGGAGCTGTTTTTT	CAGGTGNTGELFF
TRBV4-1	TRBD2	TRBJ2-7	few	TGCGCCAGCAGCCAAGGGCCTCGGAGCGGGAGCTCCTACGAGCAGTACTTC	CASSQGPRSGSSYEQYF
TRBV2	TRBD1	TRBJ1-1	NA	TGTGCCAGCAGTGAGAGGGACAGGGGGCGGACTGAAGCTTTCTTT	CASSERDRGRTEAFF
TRBV6-6	NA	TRBJ1-4	NA	TGTGCCAGCAGTGTACCGGGAGGGGCGCGCACCTTTTTT	CASSVPGGARTFF
TRBV30	NA	TRBJ1-6	NA	TGTGCCTGGTCAGGGTCTGGCTCCTATAATTCACCCCTCCACTTT	CAWSGSGSYNSPLHF
TRBV27	NA	TRBJ2-7	NA	TGTGCCAGCAGTCACGGACCCCGCTACGAGCAGTACTTC	CASSHGPRYEQYF
TRBV9	NA	TRBJ2-2	NA	TGTGCCAGCAGCGTCCTGATGGGGGCCGGGGAGCTGTTTTTT	CASSVLMGAGELFF
TRBV14	TRBD1	TRBJ2-2	once	TGTGCCAGCAGCCCGCTAGGGACAGGGATCACCGGGGAGCTGTTTTTT	CASSPLGTGITGELFF
TRBV4-2	NA	TRBJ2-7	NA	TGTGCCAGCAGCCAAGAGGTTGGAGGTAGATCCGAGCAGTACTTC	CASSQEVGGRSEQYF
TRBV18	NA	TRBJ1-1	NA	TGTGCCAGCTCACCACTGGGGGAGGGGTCCACTGAAGCTTTCTTT	CASSPLGEGSTEAFF
TRBV6-5	NA	TRBJ1-2	once	TGTGCCAGCAGGGCCGGGCAGGGCGCCTATGGCTACACCTTC	CASRAGQGAYGYTF
TRBV5-4	TRBD1	TRBJ1-3	once	TGTGCCAGCAGCTCCCCGGGACAGGGGGTTTCTGGAAACACCATATATTTT	CASSSPGQGVSGNTIYF
TRBV18	NA	TRBJ1-5	few	TGTGCCAGCTCAACATCGGGGCCCCAGCATTTT	CASSTSGPQHF
TRBV2	NA	TRBJ1-2	once	TGTGCCAGCAGTGAAGAGGCCGGGGCCTATGGCTACACCTTC	CASSEEAGAYGYTF
TRBV20-1	NA	TRBJ2-7	NA	TGCAGTGCTAGGGGGGCGCACGAGCAGTACTTC	CSARGAHEQYF
TRBV27	TRBD1	TRBJ1-4	NA	TGTGCCAGCAGTTTAACTCCCGTCGGGCAGGGGGGCGGAAAACTGTTTTTT	CASSLTPVGQGGGKLFF